Listed here are 14 T cell receptor beta chains from one sample, sequenced in a study of T cell responses to AZD1222 COVID-19 vaccine. TCRdb keeps only in-frame clones here, not all; method: immunoSEQ multiplex PCR. This table has approximately 180,000 clones, 90% to 95% appearing once. The sample consisted of peripheral blood, taken 28 days after the second dose of the MenACWY control vaccine. The receptors were gathered from an adult who received the MenACWY meningococcal vaccine as a control.

The chain joins TRBV6-5 to TRBJ1-1; unclear D gene. The germline V and J ends were trimmed by 6 bases and 1 base, with 12 bases remaining between them. The CDR3 runs to 14 residues. The germline V gene encodes CDR1 MNHEY and CDR2 SVGAGI. The CDR3 spells CASSPRSWNTEAFF. CDR3 nucleotide sequence: TGTGCCAGCAGCCCGCGGAGTTGGAACACTGAAGCTTTCTTT.

The V call is TRBV4-3, the J call TRBJ1-5; possible D gene TRBD1, 6 bases. Trimming took off 1 base at V and 5 bases at J, with 15 bases between the two ends. This CDR3 is 16 amino acids long. Germline V gene lookup returns CDR1 LGHNA and CDR2 YSLEER. The chain's CDR3 is CASSQGWGQAYQPQHF. DNA of the CDR3: TGCGCCAGCAGCCAAGGGTGGGGGCAGGCCTATCAGCCCCAGCATTTT.

The rearrangement uses TRBV12-5 and TRBJ1-5, with 7 bases that match TRBD1. Trimming at V came to 0 bases and at J to 7 bases, leaving 9 bases not matched to a gene. The germline CDR1 and CDR2 sequences are LGHNT and FRNRAP. The CDR3 has 16 amino acids. The CDR3 sequence: CASGLVLRQGGQPQHF. The CDR3, as DNA: TGTGCTAGTGGTTTGGTACTCAGACAGGGAGGCCAGCCCCAGCATTTT.

CDR3 region: CAISEYSNEQFF. The CDR3 bases are TGTGCCATCAGTGAGTATTCCAATGAGCAGTTCTTC. This chain links TRBV10-3 with TRBJ2-1; no clear D. The CDR3 totals 12 residues. V gave up 1 base and J gave up 6 bases, with 4 bases separating them. The germline CDR1 and CDR2 sequences are ENHRY and SYGVKD.

CDR3 in DNA: TGCGCCAGCAGCTTGGTCCCCAATGACAGGGAAAATGGCTACACCTTC. It yields the protein CASSLVPNDRENGYTF. The chain combines TRBV5-1 with TRBJ1-2, with 7 bases matching TRBD1. From germline, CDR1 is SGHRS and CDR2 YFSETQ. CDR3 size: 16 residues. Trimming took 0 bases from V and 6 from J; bases not matched to a gene: 11.

This rearrangement joins TRBV7-2 to TRBJ2-7; 8 nucleotides match TRBD1. V gave up 5 bases and J gave up 2 bases; unmatched junction bases: 8. Germline CDR1 and CDR2: SGHTA and FQGNSA. The CDR3 extends over 15 amino acids. In DNA form, the CDR3 reads TGTGCCAGCAGCATTGGGACAGGTGGACCCTACGAGCAGTACTTC. This gives the protein CASSIGTGGPYEQYF.

The V call is TRBV5-6, the J call TRBJ2-7; D ambiguous. CDR1 is SGHDT and CDR2 is YYEEEE in the germline V gene. V gave up 3 bases and J gave up 2 bases, with 9 bases separating them. This CDR3 has 13 residues. CDR3 sequence: CASSWVAAYEQYF. The CDR3 DNA reads as TGTGCCAGCAGCTGGGTAGCTGCCTACGAGCAGTACTTC. Full variable domain (missing parts from reference TRBV5-6 and TRBJ2-7): DAGVTQSPTHLIKTRGQQVTLRCSPKSGHDTVSWYQQALGQGPQFIFQYYEEEERQRGNFPDRFSGHQFPNYSSELNVNALLLGDSALYLCASSWVAAYEQYFGPGTRLTVT.

The J gene is TRBJ2-7, the V gene TRBV11-2, with D possibly being TRBD2 (5 bases). V gave up 4 bases and J gave up 5 bases, with 12 bases separating them. The CDR3 is made up of 13 amino acids. CDR1 SGHAT and CDR2 FQNNGV come from the germline V gene. This CDR3 reads CASSSPGLHEQYF. The DNA for the CDR3 is TGTGCCAGCAGCTCCCCCGGACTCCACGAGCAGTACTTC.

The chain couples TRBV3-1 (or the pseudogene TRBV3-2) to TRBJ1-1; D is ambiguous. V lost 0 bases, J lost 1 base, and 3 bases lay in between. CDR1 is LGHDT and CDR2 is YNNKEL in the germline V gene (reference sequence). CDR3 length equals 13 residues. This chain's CDR3 is CASSQDPNTEAFF. The CDR3 coding sequence is TGTGCCAGCAGCCAAGACCCGAACACTGAAGCTTTCTTT.

The chain recombines TRBV3-1 (or the pseudogene TRBV3-2) with TRBJ1-3; 7 nucleotides align to TRBD1. Trimming at V came to 4 bases and at J to 0 bases, leaving 9 bases not matched to a gene. The CDR3 contains 17 residues. Germline lookup yields CDR1 LGHDT and CDR2 YNNKEL (reference sequence). CDR3 sequence reads: CASSPTGTVYSGNTIYF. CDR3 sequence (DNA): TGTGCCAGCAGCCCAACCGGGACAGTCTACTCTGGAAACACCATATATTTT.

This chain links TRBV24-1 with TRBJ1-2; D gene ambiguous. CDR1 and CDR2 (germline): KGHDR, SFDVKD. Deletions cut 2 bases from V and 8 bases from J, with 14 bases between. The CDR3 length is 14 residues. The CDR3 loop is CATSDSRRAEGYTF. CDR3 nucleotide sequence: TGTGCCACCAGTGATTCCCGGAGGGCGGAGGGCTACACCTTC.

The rearrangement links TRBV5-5 to TRBJ1-2; a possible D gene is TRBD1 (5 bases). Looked up from germline, CDR1 is SGHKS and CDR2 is YYEKEE (reference sequence). Trimming cost V 1 base and J 4 bases, with 14 bases left between them. There are 15 residues in the CDR3. CDR3 nucleotide sequence: TGTGCCAGCAGCTTGCCGGGGGTAGGGACCTATGGCTACACCTTC. Amino acids: CASSLPGVGTYGYTF.

The chain recombines TRBV5-5 with TRBJ1-5; weak D call: TRBD1 (5 bases). The V gene lost 1 base and the J gene lost 1 base, with 6 bases spanning the gap. The germline CDR1 and CDR2 sequences are SGHKS and YYEKEE (reference sequence). This CDR3 contains 14 residues. The CDR3 region has the DNA TGTGCCAGCAGCTTGAGACAGAGCAATCAGCCCCAGCATTTT. Amino acids: CASSLRQSNQPQHF.

The chain recombines TRBV21-1 with TRBJ1-5; the table's D call of TRBD1 was not tested on the DNA. TRBV21-1 is labeled a pseudogene. There are 16 residues in the CDR3. The CDR3 sequence: CASSINRGKSNQPQHF. CDR3 sequence (DNA): TGTGCCAGCAGCATTAACAGGGGCAAGAGCAATCAGCCCCAGCATTTT.